This T cell receptor beta chain was sequenced for a study of identical twins. Donors uniformly comprised healthy Caucasians. Between the trimmed V and J ends, which lost 2 bases and 1 base, there was a span of 18 bases. The V gene's germline CDR1 is MNHEY and CDR2 SMNVEV (reference sequence). The CDR3 has 18 amino acids. TCRdb re-called the 5' RACE reads with MiXCR, one entry per CDR3 protein. The data contain 400,000 to 500,000 distinct CDR3 sequences, 18% of them seen just once; the ten biggest clones take up about 12%. This clonotype was seen a handful of times. The rearrangement uses TRBV27 and TRBJ2-1; maybe TRBD2 (5 bases). The clonotype was recovered from a man between 45 and 60 years old in good health. Specimen: naive T cells sorted from blood. This CDR3 is CASSLRLGVGASYNEQFF. The CDR3, as DNA: TGTGCCAGCAGTTTACGCCTCGGAGTGGGAGCGTCCTACAATGAGCAGTTCTTC.